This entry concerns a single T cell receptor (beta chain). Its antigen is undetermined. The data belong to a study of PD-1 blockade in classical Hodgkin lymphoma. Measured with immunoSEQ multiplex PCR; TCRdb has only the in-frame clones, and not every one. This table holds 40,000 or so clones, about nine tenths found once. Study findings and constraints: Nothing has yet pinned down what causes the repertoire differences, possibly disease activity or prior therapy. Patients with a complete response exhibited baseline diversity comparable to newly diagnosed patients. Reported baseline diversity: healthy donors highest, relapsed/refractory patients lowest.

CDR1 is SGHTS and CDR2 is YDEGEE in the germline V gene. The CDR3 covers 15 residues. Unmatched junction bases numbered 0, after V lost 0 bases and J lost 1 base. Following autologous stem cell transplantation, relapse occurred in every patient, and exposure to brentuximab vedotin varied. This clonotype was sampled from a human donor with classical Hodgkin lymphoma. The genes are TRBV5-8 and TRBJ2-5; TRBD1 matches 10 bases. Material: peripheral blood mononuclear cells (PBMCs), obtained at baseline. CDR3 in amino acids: CASSLGQGAQETQYF. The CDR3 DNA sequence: TGTGCCAGCAGCTTGGGACAGGGGGCCCAAGAGACCCAGTACTTC.